The following is a TCR beta chain sequence with its context. The CDR3 is 15 amino acids. Germline loops: CDR1 MNHEY, CDR2 SVGAGI. V lost 5 bases and J lost 1; bases outside the gene matches: 4. The primer mix had 60 Vbeta and 13 Jbeta primers. The assay was immunoSEQ multiplex PCR, and TCRdb's table has in-frame clones only and misses some. Of about 99,000 clones in the sample, around four fifths were seen once. This record comes from a study of cytomegalovirus exposure and HLA in healthy donors. The chain is built from TRBV6-5 and TRBJ2-3, with 9 bases matching TRBD2. Sequenced input: PBMCs. The source of this sequence is a middle-aged woman in good health and CMV-seronegative. The CDR3 protein is CASSLRTSGTDTQYF. The CDR3, as DNA: TGTGCCAGCAGTCTTAGGACTAGCGGCACAGATACGCAGTATTTT.